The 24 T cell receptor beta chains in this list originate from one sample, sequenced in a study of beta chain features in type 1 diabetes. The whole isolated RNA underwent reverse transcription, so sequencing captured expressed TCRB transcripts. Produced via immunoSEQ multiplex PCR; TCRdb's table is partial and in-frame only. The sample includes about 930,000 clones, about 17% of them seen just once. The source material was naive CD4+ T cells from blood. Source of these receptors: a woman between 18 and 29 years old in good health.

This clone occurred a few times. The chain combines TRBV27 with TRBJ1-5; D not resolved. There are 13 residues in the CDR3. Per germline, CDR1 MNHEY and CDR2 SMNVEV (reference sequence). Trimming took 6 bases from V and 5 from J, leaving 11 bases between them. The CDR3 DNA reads TGTGCCAGCAGGGGTACGGTTTATCAGCCCCAGCATTTT. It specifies CASRGTVYQPQHF.

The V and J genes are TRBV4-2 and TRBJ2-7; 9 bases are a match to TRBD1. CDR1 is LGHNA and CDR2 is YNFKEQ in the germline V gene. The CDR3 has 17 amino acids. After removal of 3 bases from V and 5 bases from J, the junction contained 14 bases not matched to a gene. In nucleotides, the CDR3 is TGTGCCAGCAGCCAGAGAGGGGGCGAGACAGGGGGTAACGAGCAGTACTTC. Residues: CASSQRGGETGGNEQYF.

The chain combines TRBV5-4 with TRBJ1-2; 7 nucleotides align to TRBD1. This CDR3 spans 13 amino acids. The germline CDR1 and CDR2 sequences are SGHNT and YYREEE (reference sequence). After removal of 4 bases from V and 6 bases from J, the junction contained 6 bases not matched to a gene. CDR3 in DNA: TGTGCCAGCAGCCCGACAGGGCTTGATGGCTACACCTTC. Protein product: CASSPTGLDGYTF. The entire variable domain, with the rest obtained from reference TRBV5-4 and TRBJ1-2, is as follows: ETGVTQSPTHLIKTRGQQVTLRCSSQSGHNTVSWYQQALGQGPQFIFQYYREEENGRGNFPPRFSGLQFPNYSSELNVNALELDDSALYLCASSPTGLDGYTFGSGTRLTVV.

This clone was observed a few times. In nucleotides, the CDR3 is TGTGCCAGCAGTCAATTAGCGGGGACGGGCACAGATACGCAGTATTTT. Translating gives CASSQLAGTGTDTQYF. The V and J genes are TRBV6-6 and TRBJ2-3, with 8 nucleotides matching TRBD2. The CDR3 consists of 16 residues. V lost 5 bases, J lost 1 base, and 8 bases stayed unmatched. CDR1 is MNHNY, CDR2 SVGAGI, per germline (reference sequence).

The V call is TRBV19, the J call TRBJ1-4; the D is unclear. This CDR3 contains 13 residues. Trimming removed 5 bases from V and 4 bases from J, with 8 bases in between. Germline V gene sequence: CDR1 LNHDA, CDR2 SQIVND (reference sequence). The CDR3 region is CASSERNNEKLFF. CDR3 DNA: TGTGCCAGTAGTGAGCGGAATAATGAAAAACTGTTTTTT. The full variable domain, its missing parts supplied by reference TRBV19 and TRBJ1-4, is DGGITQSPKYLFRKEGQNVTLSCEQNLNHDAMYWYRQDPGQGLRLIYYSQIVNDFQKGDIAEGYSVSREKKESFPLTVTSAQKNPTAFYLCASSERNNEKLFFGSGTQLSVL.

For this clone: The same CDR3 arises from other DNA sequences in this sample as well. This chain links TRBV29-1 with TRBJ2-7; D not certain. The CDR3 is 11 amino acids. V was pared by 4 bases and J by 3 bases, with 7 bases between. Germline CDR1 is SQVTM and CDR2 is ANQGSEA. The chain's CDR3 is CSVGSSYEQYF. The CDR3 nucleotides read TGCAGCGTTGGTAGCAGCTACGAGCAGTACTTC.

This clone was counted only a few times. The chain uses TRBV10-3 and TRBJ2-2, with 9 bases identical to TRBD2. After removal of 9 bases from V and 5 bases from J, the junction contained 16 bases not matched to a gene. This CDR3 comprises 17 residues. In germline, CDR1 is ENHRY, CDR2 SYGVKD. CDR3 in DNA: TGTGCCATTAAACAAGTCGGGACTAGCAGGGGTACCGGGGAGCTGTTTTTT. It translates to CAIKQVGTSRGTGELFF.

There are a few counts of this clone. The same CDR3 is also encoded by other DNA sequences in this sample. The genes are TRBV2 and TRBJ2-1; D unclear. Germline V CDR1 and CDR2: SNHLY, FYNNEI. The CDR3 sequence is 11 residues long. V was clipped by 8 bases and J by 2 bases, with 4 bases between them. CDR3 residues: CASGTYNEQFF. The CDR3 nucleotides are TGTGCCAGCGGGACCTACAATGAGCAGTTCTTC.

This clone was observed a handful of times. CDR3 coding DNA: TGTGCCATCAGCAGTACTAGCTCCTACGAGCAGTACTTC. Amino acid sequence: CAISSTSSYEQYF. The V gene is TRBV10-3, the J gene TRBJ2-5; tentatively, D is TRBD2 (5 bases). Gene TRBJ2-7 matches the end of the DNA better, so the J call may be wrong. The V gene's germline CDR1 is ENHRY and CDR2 SYGVKD. This CDR3 contains 13 residues.

The CDR3 sequence: CASTPPRGGANVLTF. The CDR3 nucleotides are TGCGCCAGCACCCCCCCCAGGGGTGGGGCCAACGTCCTGACTTTC. This chain connects TRBV4-3 to TRBJ2-6; maybe TRBD1 (6 bases). This CDR3 is 15 amino acids long. Trimming removed 7 bases from V and 3 bases from J, with 13 bases in between. Germline loops: CDR1 LGHNA, CDR2 YSLEER.

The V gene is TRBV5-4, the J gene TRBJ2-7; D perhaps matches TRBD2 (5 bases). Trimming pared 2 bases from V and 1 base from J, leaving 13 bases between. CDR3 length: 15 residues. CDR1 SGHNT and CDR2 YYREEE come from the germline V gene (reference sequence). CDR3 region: CASSFGDGISYEQYF. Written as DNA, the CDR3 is TGTGCCAGCAGCTTTGGAGACGGGATTTCCTACGAGCAGTACTTC.

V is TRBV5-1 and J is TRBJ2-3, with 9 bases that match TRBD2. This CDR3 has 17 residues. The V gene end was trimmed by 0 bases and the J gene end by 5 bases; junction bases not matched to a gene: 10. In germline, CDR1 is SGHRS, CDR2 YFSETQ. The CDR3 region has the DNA TGCGCCAGCAGCTTGGCGGGGACTAGCATAGTGGGAGATACGCAGTATTTT. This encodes CASSLAGTSIVGDTQYF.

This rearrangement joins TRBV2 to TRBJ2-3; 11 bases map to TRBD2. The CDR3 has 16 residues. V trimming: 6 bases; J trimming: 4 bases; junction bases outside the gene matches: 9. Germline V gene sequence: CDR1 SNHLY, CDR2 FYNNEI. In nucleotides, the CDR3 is TGTGCCAGCAGGGGGGGTACTAGCGGGAGAGCAGATACGCAGTATTTT. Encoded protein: CASRGGTSGRADTQYF.

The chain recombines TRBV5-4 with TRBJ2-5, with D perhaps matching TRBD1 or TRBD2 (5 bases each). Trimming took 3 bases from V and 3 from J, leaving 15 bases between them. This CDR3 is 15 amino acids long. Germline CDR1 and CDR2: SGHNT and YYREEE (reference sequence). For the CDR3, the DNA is TGTGCCAGCAGCTGGGGTTCGAGAGGGGAAGAGACCCAGTACTTC. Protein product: CASSWGSRGEETQYF.

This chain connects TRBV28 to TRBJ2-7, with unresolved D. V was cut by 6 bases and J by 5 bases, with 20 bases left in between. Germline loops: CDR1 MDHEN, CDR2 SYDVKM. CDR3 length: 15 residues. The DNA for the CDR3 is TGTGCCAGCAGCCCCGGGCCAATTCAATTCCACGAGCAGTACTTC. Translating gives CASSPGPIQFHEQYF.

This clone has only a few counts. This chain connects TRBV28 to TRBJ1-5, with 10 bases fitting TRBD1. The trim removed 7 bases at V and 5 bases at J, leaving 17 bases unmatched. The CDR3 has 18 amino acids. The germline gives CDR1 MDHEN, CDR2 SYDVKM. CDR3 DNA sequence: TGTGCCAGCATCGGAACTTGGGACAGGGGACGTTTCGATCAGCCCCAGCATTTT. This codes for CASIGTWDRGRFDQPQHF.

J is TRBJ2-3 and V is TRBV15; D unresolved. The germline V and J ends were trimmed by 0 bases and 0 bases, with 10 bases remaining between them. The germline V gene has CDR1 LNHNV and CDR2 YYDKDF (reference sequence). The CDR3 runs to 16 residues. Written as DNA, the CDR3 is TGTGCCACCAGCAGAGATTGGCCATCTAGCACAGATACGCAGTATTTT. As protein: CATSRDWPSSTDTQYF. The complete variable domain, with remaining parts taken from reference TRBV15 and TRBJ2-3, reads DAMVIQNPRYQVTQFGKPVTLSCSQTLNHNVMYWYQQKSSQAPKLLFHYYDKDFNNEADTPDNFQSRRPNTSFCFLDIRSPGLGDTAMYLCATSRDWPSSTDTQYFGPGTRLTVL.

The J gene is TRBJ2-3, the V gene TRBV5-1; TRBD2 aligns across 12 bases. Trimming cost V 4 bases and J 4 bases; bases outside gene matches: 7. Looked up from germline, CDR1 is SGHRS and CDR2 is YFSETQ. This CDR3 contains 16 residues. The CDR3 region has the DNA TGCGCCAGCAGCAACCGGGGGACTAGCGGGCCAGATACGCAGTATTTT. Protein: CASSNRGTSGPDTQYF.

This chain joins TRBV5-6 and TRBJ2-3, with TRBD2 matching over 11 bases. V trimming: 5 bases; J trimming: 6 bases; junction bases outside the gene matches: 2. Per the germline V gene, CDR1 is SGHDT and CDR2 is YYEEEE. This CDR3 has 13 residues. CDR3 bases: TGTGCCAGCAGAACTAGCGGGAGTGATACGCAGTATTTT. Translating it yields CASRTSGSDTQYF.

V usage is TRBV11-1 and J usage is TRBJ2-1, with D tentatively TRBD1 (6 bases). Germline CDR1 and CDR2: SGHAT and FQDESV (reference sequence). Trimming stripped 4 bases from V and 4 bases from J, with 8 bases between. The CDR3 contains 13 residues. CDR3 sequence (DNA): TGTGCCAGCAGCTCCACAGGGTACAATGAGCAGTTCTTC. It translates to CASSSTGYNEQFF.

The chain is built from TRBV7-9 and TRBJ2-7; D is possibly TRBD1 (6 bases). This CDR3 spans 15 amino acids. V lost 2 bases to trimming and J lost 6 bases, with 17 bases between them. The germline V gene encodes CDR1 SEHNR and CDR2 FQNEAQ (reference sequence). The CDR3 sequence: CASSLLLRGVAEQYF. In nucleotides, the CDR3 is TGTGCCAGCAGCTTATTACTCAGGGGAGTAGCCGAGCAGTACTTC.

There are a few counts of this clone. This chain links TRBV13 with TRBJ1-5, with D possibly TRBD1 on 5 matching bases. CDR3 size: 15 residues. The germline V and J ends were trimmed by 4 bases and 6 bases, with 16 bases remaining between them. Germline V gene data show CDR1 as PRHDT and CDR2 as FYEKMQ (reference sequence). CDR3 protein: CASSSRNRPAQPQHF. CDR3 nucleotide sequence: TGTGCCAGCAGCTCGCGGAACAGGCCCGCTCAGCCCCAGCATTTT.

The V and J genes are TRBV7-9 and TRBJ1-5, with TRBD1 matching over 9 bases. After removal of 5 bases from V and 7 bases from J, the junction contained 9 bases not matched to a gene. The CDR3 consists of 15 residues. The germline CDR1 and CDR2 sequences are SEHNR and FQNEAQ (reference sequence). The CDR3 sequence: CASSPTGGARQPQHF. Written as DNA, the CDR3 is TGTGCCAGCAGCCCTACAGGGGGCGCGAGGCAGCCCCAGCATTTT.

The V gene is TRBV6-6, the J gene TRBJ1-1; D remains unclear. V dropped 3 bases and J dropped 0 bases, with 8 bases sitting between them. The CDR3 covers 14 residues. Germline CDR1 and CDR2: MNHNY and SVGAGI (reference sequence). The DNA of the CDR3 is TGTGCCAGCAGTTATTCTAGGCTGAACACTGAAGCTTTCTTT. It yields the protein CASSYSRLNTEAFF.